The rows below give T cell receptor beta chains drawn from one sample of a study of cytomegalovirus exposure and HLA in healthy donors. Libraries were prepared by immunoSEQ multiplex PCR; TCRdb keeps only in-frame clonotypes and omits some of them. Found here are 120,000 or so clones, over 85% of them singletons; the top ten hold about 1.9%. Sequenced material: PBMCs. These receptors were collected from a woman younger than 35 in good health and CMV-seronegative. The CDR3 runs from the conserved cysteine through the conserved F or W. A D gene is named only where the DNA matches it firmly. Clone size is not always given. Where it is, it says once, few, many or a class for expanded clones.

>15|TRBV9|-|TRBJ2-3|-
CASNGGGLGTDTQYF
TGTGCCAGCAATGGCGGGGGCCTGGGCACAGATACGCAGTATTTT
>15|TRBV4-1|-|TRBJ1-3|-
CASSQDPGNRNTIYF
TGCGCCAGCAGCCAAGATCCGGGGAATAGAAACACCATATATTTT
>14|TRBV14|-|TRBJ1-2|-
CASSQDLRGNGYTF
TGTGCCAGCAGCCAAGATCTGAGGGGGAATGGCTACACCTTC
>12|TRBV2|-|TRBJ2-7|TRBD2
CASSRREGEQYF
TGTGCCAGCAGTCGACGGGAGGGCGAGCAGTACTTC
>17|TRBV7-2|few|TRBJ2-2|TRBD1
CASSLGQGRTNTGELFF
TGTGCCAGCAGCTTAGGACAGGGACGAACGAACACCGGGGAGCTGTTTTTT
>15|TRBV6-5|-|TRBJ1-5|-
CASRNREGSNQPQHF
TGTGCCAGCAGAAACAGGGAAGGTAGCAATCAGCCCCAGCATTTT
>12|TRBV30|-|TRBJ2-5|-
CAWTKGLETQYF
TGTGCCTGGACAAAGGGGCTGGAGACCCAGTACTTC
>14|TRBV28|-|TRBJ2-1|-
CASSPIPTGNEQFF
TGTGCCAGCAGTCCGATCCCGACAGGTAATGAGCAGTTCTTC
>15|TRBV5-6|-|TRBJ2-5|TRBD2
CASSPMTSGSETQYF
TGTGCCAGCAGCCCCATGACTAGCGGGAGTGAGACCCAGTACTTC
>17|TRBV19|-|TRBJ2-3|TRBD2
CASSKGALAGITDTQYF
TGTGCCAGTTCCAAAGGGGCGCTAGCGGGGATCACAGATACGCAGTATTTT
>13|TRBV6-1|-|TRBJ1-1|-
CASSDRQNTEAFF
TGTGCCAGCAGTGATCGACAGAACACTGAAGCTTTCTTT
>17|TRBV11-2|once|TRBJ2-1|TRBD2
CASSVNPGLAFYNEQFF
TGTGCCAGCAGCGTAAACCCGGGACTAGCTTTTTACAATGAGCAGTTCTTC
>14|TRBV6-1|-|TRBJ1-2|-
CASSEFGTNYGYTF
TGTGCCAGCAGTGAATTCGGGACTAACTATGGCTACACCTTC
>12|TRBV6-1|-|TRBJ2-1|-
CASSEAEGEQFF
TGTGCCAGCAGTGAAGCAGAGGGTGAGCAGTTCTTC
>13|TRBV2|-|TRBJ2-3|TRBD1
CASRKTGPDTQYF
TGTGCCAGCAGGAAGACAGGGCCAGATACGCAGTATTTT
>16|TRBV5-1|-|TRBJ2-3|TRBD2
CASSTSGGISTDTQYF
TGCGCCAGCTCGACTAGCGGGGGGATCAGCACAGATACGCAGTATTTT
>16|TRBV6-5|-|TRBJ2-7|TRBD1
CASSSHGTGVLYEQYF
TGTGCCAGCAGTTCGCACGGGACAGGGGTGCTCTACGAGCAGTACTTC
>15|TRBV18|-|TRBJ1-1|-
CASSPPFSQNTEAFF
TGTGCCAGCTCACCACCGTTCTCACAGAACACTGAAGCTTTCTTT
>15|TRBV6-4|-|TRBJ2-1|-
CASSDSIAGYDEQFF
TGTGCCAGCAGTGACTCGATTGCAGGGTATGATGAGCAGTTCTTC
>14|TRBV18|-|TRBJ2-7|-
CASSPRRSDYEQYF
TGTGCCAGCTCACCACGGCGGAGTGACTACGAGCAGTACTTC
>15|TRBV13|-|TRBJ2-7|-
CASSSQVLGGHEQYF
TGTGCCAGCAGCTCCCAGGTTTTGGGGGGACACGAGCAGTACTTC
>17|TRBV4-2|few|TRBJ1-6|-
CASSQVGGSSYNSPLHF
TGTGCCAGCAGCCAAGTGGGCGGGAGCTCCTATAATTCACCCCTCCACTTT
>15|TRBV18|-|TRBJ1-4|-
CASSPVRSEGEKLFF
TGTGCCAGCTCACCAGTTAGGAGTGAGGGTGAAAAACTGTTTTTT
>13|TRBV5-6|-|TRBJ2-7|-
CASSYIQGYEQYF
TGTGCCAGCAGCTACATCCAGGGGTACGAGCAGTACTTC
>15|TRBV6-1|-|TRBJ1-1|-
CASRERGRLNTEAFF
TGTGCCAGCAGGGAGCGGGGAAGGCTGAACACTGAAGCTTTCTTT
>15|TRBV7-2|few|TRBJ1-5|-
CASSLNQGTNQPQHF
TGTGCCAGCAGCTTAAACCAGGGAACCAATCAGCCCCAGCATTTT
>14|TRBV5-1|-|TRBJ2-2|-
CASSLVLGAGELFF
TGCGCCAGCAGCTTGGTACTAGGAGCCGGGGAGCTGTTTTTT
>14|TRBV6-1|-|TRBJ1-5|-
CASSRIATGSPQHF
TGTGCCAGCAGTCGAATCGCGACAGGTTCGCCCCAGCATTTT
>14|TRBV4-1|-|TRBJ1-2|-
CASSSPGANYGYTF
TGCGCCAGCAGCTCCCCAGGGGCGAACTATGGCTACACCTTC
>13|TRBV28|-|TRBJ2-7|-
CASREGTTYEQYF
TGTGCCAGCAGGGAGGGGACGACCTACGAGCAGTACTTC
>13|TRBV7-2|-|TRBJ2-5|-
CASSPGSQETQYF
TGTGCCAGCAGCCCGGGATCACAAGAGACCCAGTACTTC
>17|TRBV27|-|TRBJ2-2|TRBD2
CASTTIGSGSVTGELFF
TGTGCCAGCACCACGATCGGTAGCGGGAGTGTCACCGGGGAGCTGTTTTTT
>16|TRBV5-4|-|TRBJ1-2|TRBD1
CASSLLQRTGGYGYTF
TGTGCCAGCAGCTTACTTCAGAGGACAGGGGGCTATGGCTACACCTTC
>15|TRBV14|-|TRBJ2-7|-
CASSQERGRAYEQYF
TGTGCCAGCAGCCAAGAACGCGGCAGAGCCTACGAGCAGTACTTC
>14|TRBV5-1|-|TRBJ2-3|-
CASSGGLLTDTQYF
TGCGCCAGCAGCGGGGGACTCCTCACAGATACGCAGTATTTT
>17|TRBV15|-|TRBJ2-1|TRBD2
CATSREGAGGGYNEQFF
TGTGCCACCAGCAGAGAAGGGGCGGGGGGTGGATACAATGAGCAGTTCTTC
>15|TRBV2|-|TRBJ2-2|-
CASSEAGGHTGELFF
TGTGCCAGCAGTGAAGCGGGGGGGCACACCGGGGAGCTGTTTTTT
>15|TRBV7-8|-|TRBJ2-5|TRBD1
CASVPRTGGRETQYF
TGTGCCAGCGTACCGCGGACAGGGGGACGAGAGACCCAGTACTTC
>15|TRBV7-9|-|TRBJ1-6|TRBD1
CASSPRDRGYSPLHF
TGTGCCAGCAGCCCCCGGGACAGGGGCTATTCACCCCTCCACTTT
>15|TRBV4-1|-|TRBJ2-5|-
CASSQDPGSEETQYF
TGCGCCAGCAGCCAAGACCCGGGGAGTGAAGAGACCCAGTACTTC
>17|TRBV19|once|TRBJ2-2|TRBD2
CASSIVGGLARTGELFF
TGTGCCAGTAGTATCGTCGGGGGACTAGCTCGAACCGGGGAGCTGTTTTTT
>15|TRBV29-1|once|TRBJ2-5|-
CSVEVDRGGQETQYF
TGCAGCGTTGAAGTGGACAGAGGGGGACAAGAGACCCAGTACTTC
>16|TRBV5-6|once|TRBJ2-6|-
CASSNYREAGANVLTF
TGTGCCAGCAGCAACTACAGGGAAGCTGGGGCCAACGTCCTGACTTTC
>16|TRBV5-1|-|TRBJ1-2|TRBD1
CASRSYDREPNYGYTF
TGCGCCAGCAGATCCTACGACAGGGAGCCTAACTATGGCTACACCTTC
>13|TRBV7-9|-|TRBJ2-3|-
CASSPDGADTQYF
TGTGCCAGCAGCCCAGACGGGGCAGATACGCAGTATTTT
>12|TRBV2|few|TRBJ2-2|TRBD1
CASRTGTGELFF
TGTGCCAGCAGGACAGGGACCGGGGAGCTGTTTTTT
>13|TRBV10-2|-|TRBJ1-5|-
CASSGGGNQPQHF
TGCGCCAGCAGTGGGGGGGGCAATCAGCCCCAGCATTTT
>13|TRBV19|-|TRBJ1-2|TRBD1
CASSIGQVRGYTF
TGTGCCAGTAGTATTGGACAGGTCCGTGGCTACACCTTC
>16|TRBV28|once|TRBJ2-5|TRBD1
CASTPSDGTGVKTQYF
TGTGCCAGCACACCCTCCGATGGGACAGGGGTAAAGACCCAGTACTTC
>15|TRBV5-5|-|TRBJ1-4|-
CASSGQGLWDEKLFF
TGTGCCAGCAGCGGGCAGGGGTTGTGGGATGAAAAACTGTTTTTT
>14|TRBV27|-|TRBJ2-3|TRBD2
CASSTRTSGDTQYF
TGTGCCAGCAGTACTCGGACTAGCGGGGATACGCAGTATTTT
>13|TRBV19|-|TRBJ2-7|-
CASSDSSPDEQYF
TGTGCCAGTAGCGACTCCTCCCCCGACGAGCAGTACTTC
>20|TRBV11-2|-|TRBJ2-1|-
CASSLDRQGRVPFSYNEQFF
TGTGCCAGCAGCTTAGATCGGCAGGGGCGAGTTCCCTTCTCCTACAATGAGCAGTTCTTC
>11|TRBV30|-|TRBJ2-7|TRBD2
CAWTRGYEQYF
TGTGCCTGGACGCGGGGGTACGAGCAGTACTTC
>14|TRBV5-4|once|TRBJ1-4|TRBD1
CASSTGGSNEKLFF
TGTGCCAGCAGCACAGGGGGCAGTAATGAAAAACTGTTTTTT
>14|TRBV28|-|TRBJ1-1|TRBD1
CASSGRDSNTEAFF
TGTGCCAGCAGTGGAAGGGACAGTAACACTGAAGCTTTCTTT
>13|TRBV6-5|-|TRBJ1-2|-
CASSSSLSYGYTF
TGTGCCAGCAGTTCTAGTTTGAGCTATGGCTACACCTTC
>12|TRBV7-4|once|TRBJ1-5|-
CASIRRGQPQHF
TGTGCCAGCATTCGAAGGGGCCAGCCCCAGCATTTT